Listed below are T cell receptor beta chains from one sample, sequenced in a study of cytomegalovirus exposure and HLA in healthy donors. Assay: immunoSEQ multiplex PCR; the TCRdb copy retains only in-frame clones and omits some. The sample has 150,000 to 200,000 clones, around four fifths seen once. What was sequenced was PBMCs. The receptors derive from a girl under 10 years old in good health and CMV-seropositive. Both conserved end residues are part of each CDR3. Each record gives: D gene, J gene, clone size, V gene, CDR3 DNA, CDR3 protein. D genes are given only for firm matches. Clone size, where shown, is once, few, many, or a class for clones that have expanded.

d_gene: TRBD1; j_gene: TRBJ2-1; abundance: .; v_gene: TRBV9; CDR3nt: TGTGCCAGCAGCGATGGGACAGGGTGGGATGAGCAGTTCTTC; CDR3aa: CASSDGTGWDEQFF
d_gene: .; j_gene: TRBJ1-5; abundance: .; v_gene: TRBV4-2; CDR3nt: TGTGCCAGCAGACCTTATGACCAGGGAAATCAGCCCCAGCATTTT; CDR3aa: CASRPYDQGNQPQHF
d_gene: TRBD2; j_gene: TRBJ2-1; abundance: .; v_gene: TRBV9; CDR3nt: TGTGCCAGCAGCGTAGAAGGTTCAACAGCGGGAGGGCCCGCGAATGAGCAGTTCTTC; CDR3aa: CASSVEGSTAGGPANEQFF
d_gene: .; j_gene: TRBJ2-3; abundance: .; v_gene: TRBV18; CDR3nt: TGTGCCAGCTCTCGGGGACAAAGCACAGATACGCAGTATTTT; CDR3aa: CASSRGQSTDTQYF
d_gene: .; j_gene: TRBJ1-5; abundance: .; v_gene: TRBV29-1; CDR3nt: TGCAGCCCCTCTGGGAGGGGACGGAGCAATCAGCCCCAGCATTTT; CDR3aa: CSPSGRGRSNQPQHF
d_gene: TRBD2; j_gene: TRBJ2-7; abundance: .; v_gene: TRBV2; CDR3nt: TGTGCCAGCAGTGAAAAGGGACTAGCAACTACCCTCTTCTACGAGCAGTACTTC; CDR3aa: CASSEKGLATTLFYEQYF
d_gene: TRBD1; j_gene: TRBJ2-3; abundance: few; v_gene: TRBV10-2; CDR3nt: TGCGCCAGCAGGACAGGGGGCACAGATACGCAGTATTTT; CDR3aa: CASRTGGTDTQYF
d_gene: TRBD1; j_gene: TRBJ2-2; abundance: .; v_gene: TRBV7-7; CDR3nt: TGTGCTAGCAGCTTGGGACAGTTAAACACCGGGGAGCTGTTTTTT; CDR3aa: CASSLGQLNTGELFF
d_gene: .; j_gene: TRBJ2-5; abundance: .; v_gene: TRBV28; CDR3nt: TGTGCCAGCAGTTTAGGCAGGGAAGAGACCCAGTACTTC; CDR3aa: CASSLGREETQYF
d_gene: .; j_gene: TRBJ1-2; abundance: .; v_gene: TRBV28; CDR3nt: TGTGCCAGCAGCCCGCGAATCGTCAGGGTGGATAGGGGGAACTATGGCTACACCTTC; CDR3aa: CASSPRIVRVDRGNYGYTF
d_gene: TRBD1; j_gene: TRBJ1-1; abundance: few; v_gene: TRBV5-1; CDR3nt: TGCGCCAGCAGCTTCGACAGGGGGAACACTGAAGCTTTCTTT; CDR3aa: CASSFDRGNTEAFF
d_gene: TRBD2; j_gene: TRBJ2-2; abundance: .; v_gene: TRBV5-1; CDR3nt: TGCGCCAGCAGCGTGACCGGGGGGGTTACCGCGAACAGGAACACCGGGGAGCTGTTTTTT; CDR3aa: CASSVTGGVTANRNTGELFF
d_gene: .; j_gene: TRBJ2-7; abundance: .; v_gene: TRBV4-1; CDR3nt: TGCGCCAGCAGCCAAGATGCAGGGTCCTACGAGCAGTACTTC; CDR3aa: CASSQDAGSYEQYF
d_gene: .; j_gene: TRBJ1-1; abundance: .; v_gene: TRBV29-1; CDR3nt: TGCAGTTCCGGGGGGGGATTGGCCCCTGAAGCTTTCTTT; CDR3aa: CSSGGGLAPEAFF
d_gene: .; j_gene: TRBJ1-1; abundance: .; v_gene: TRBV7-9; CDR3nt: TGTGCCAGTCAGACAGGGAACACTGAAGCTTTCTTT; CDR3aa: CASQTGNTEAFF
d_gene: .; j_gene: TRBJ2-1; abundance: .; v_gene: TRBV30; CDR3nt: TGTGCCTGGGGGGGGACTTACAATGAGCAGTTCTTC; CDR3aa: CAWGGTYNEQFF
d_gene: TRBD1; j_gene: TRBJ2-6; abundance: .; v_gene: TRBV30; CDR3nt: TGTGCCTGGAGTAGACAGGGGCGCCTCTCTGGGGCCAACGTCCTGACTTTC; CDR3aa: CAWSRQGRLSGANVLTF
d_gene: .; j_gene: TRBJ1-1; abundance: .; v_gene: TRBV7-3; CDR3nt: TGTGCCAGCAGCTTAGGCAGGGATGGCACTGAAGCTTTCTTT; CDR3aa: CASSLGRDGTEAFF